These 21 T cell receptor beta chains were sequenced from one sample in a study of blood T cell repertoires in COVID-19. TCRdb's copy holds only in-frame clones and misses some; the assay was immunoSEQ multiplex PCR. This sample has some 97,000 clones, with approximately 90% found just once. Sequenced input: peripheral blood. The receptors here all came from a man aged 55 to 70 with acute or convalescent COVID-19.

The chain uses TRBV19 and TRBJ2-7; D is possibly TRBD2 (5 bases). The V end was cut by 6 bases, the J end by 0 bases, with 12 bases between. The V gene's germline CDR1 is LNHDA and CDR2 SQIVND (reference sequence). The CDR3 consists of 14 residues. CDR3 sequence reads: CASRGGQLSYEQYF. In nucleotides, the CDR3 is TGTGCCAGTAGGGGCGGGCAGCTCTCCTACGAGCAGTACTTC.

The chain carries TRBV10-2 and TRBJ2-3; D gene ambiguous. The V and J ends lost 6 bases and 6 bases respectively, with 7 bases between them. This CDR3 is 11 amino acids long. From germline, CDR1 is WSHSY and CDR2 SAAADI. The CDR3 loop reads CASSSLDTQYF. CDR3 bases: TGCGCCAGCAGCTCACTGGATACGCAGTATTTT.

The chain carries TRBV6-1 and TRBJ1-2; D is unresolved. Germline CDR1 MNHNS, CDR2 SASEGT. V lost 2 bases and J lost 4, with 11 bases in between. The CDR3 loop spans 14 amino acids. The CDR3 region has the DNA TGTGCCAGCAGTGAAACGCGGGCCTTCTATGGCTACACCTTC. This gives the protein CASSETRAFYGYTF.

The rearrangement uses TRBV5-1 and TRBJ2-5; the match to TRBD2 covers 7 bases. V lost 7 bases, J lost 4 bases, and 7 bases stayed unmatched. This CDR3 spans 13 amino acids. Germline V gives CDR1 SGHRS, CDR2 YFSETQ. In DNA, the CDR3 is TGCGCCAGCGGGAGGGACCTTGGAGAGACCCAGTACTTC. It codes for CASGRDLGETQYF. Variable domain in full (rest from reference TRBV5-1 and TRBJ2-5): KAGVTQTPRYLIKTRGQQVTLSCSPISGHRSVSWYQQTPGQGLQFLFEYFSETQRNKGNFPGRFSGRQFSNSRSEMNVSTLELGDSALYLCASGRDLGETQYFGPGTRLLVL.

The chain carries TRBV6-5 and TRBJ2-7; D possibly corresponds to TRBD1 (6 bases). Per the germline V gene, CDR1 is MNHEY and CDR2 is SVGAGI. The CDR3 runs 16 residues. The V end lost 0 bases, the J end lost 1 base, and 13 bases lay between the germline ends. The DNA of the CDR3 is TGTGCCAGCAGTTACTCATGGCGAACAGGGTCCTACGAGCAGTACTTC. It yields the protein CASSYSWRTGSYEQYF.

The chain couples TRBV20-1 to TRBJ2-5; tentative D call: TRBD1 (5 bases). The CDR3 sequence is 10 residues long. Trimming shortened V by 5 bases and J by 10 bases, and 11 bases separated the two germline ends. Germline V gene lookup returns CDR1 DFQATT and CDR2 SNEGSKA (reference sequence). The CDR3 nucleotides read TGCAGTGCTGTTCAGGGTTACCAGTACTTC. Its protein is CSAVQGYQYF.

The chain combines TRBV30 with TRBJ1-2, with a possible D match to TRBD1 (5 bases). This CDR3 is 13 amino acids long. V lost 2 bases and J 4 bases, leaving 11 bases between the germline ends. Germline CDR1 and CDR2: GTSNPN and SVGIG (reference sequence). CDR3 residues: CAWSFGGAYGYTF. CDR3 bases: TGTGCCTGGAGTTTCGGGGGAGCCTATGGCTACACCTTC. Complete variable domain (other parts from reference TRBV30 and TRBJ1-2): SQTIHQWPATLVQPVGSPLSLECTVEGTSNPNLYWYRQAAGRGLQLLFYSVGIGQISSEVPQNLSASRPQDRQFILSSKKLLLSDSGFYLCAWSFGGAYGYTFGSGTRLTVV.

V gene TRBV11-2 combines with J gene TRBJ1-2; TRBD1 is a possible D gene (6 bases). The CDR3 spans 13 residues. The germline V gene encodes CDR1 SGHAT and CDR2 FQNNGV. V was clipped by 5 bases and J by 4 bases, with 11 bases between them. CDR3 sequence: CASSPGGGYGYTF. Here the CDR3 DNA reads TGTGCCAGCAGCCCTGGGGGCGGCTATGGCTACACCTTC.

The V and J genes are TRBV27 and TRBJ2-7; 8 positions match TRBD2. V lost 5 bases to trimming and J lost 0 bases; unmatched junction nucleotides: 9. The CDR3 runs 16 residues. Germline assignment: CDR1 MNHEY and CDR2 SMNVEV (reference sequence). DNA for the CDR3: TGTGCCAGCAGTCCCACGGGAGGGGCTGTCTCCTACGAGCAGTACTTC. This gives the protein CASSPTGGAVSYEQYF.

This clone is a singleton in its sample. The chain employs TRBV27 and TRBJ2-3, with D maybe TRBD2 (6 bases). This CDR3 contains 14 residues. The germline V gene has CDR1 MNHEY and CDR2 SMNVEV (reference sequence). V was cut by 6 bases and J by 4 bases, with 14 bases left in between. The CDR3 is CASRQEPGADTQYF. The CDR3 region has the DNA TGTGCCAGCAGACAAGAACCGGGAGCAGATACGCAGTATTTT.

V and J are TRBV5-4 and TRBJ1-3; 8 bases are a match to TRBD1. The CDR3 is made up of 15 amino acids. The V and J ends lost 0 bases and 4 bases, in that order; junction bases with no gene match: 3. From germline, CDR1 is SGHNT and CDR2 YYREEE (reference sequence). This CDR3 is CASSLGQGNGNTIYF. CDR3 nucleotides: TGTGCCAGCAGCTTGGGACAGGGGAACGGAAACACCATATATTTT.

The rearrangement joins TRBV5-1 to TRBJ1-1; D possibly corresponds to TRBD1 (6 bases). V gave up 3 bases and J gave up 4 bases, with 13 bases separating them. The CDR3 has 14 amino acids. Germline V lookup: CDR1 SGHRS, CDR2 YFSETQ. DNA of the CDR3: TGCGCCAGCAGCTGGCGGGGGGCCGGCACTGAAGCTTTCTTT. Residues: CASSWRGAGTEAFF.

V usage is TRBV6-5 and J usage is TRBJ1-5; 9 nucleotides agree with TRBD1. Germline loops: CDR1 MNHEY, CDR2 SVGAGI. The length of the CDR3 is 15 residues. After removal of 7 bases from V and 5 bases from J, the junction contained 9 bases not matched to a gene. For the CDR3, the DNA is TGTGCCAGCACCCAAGGGACAGGGACCGATCAGCCCCAGCATTTT. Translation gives CASTQGTGTDQPQHF.

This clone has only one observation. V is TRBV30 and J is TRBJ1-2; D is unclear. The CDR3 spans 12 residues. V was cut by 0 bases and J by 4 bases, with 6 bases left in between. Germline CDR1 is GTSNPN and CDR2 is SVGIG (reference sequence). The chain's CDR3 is CAWSVNSYGYTF. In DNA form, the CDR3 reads TGTGCCTGGAGTGTAAACAGCTATGGCTACACCTTC.

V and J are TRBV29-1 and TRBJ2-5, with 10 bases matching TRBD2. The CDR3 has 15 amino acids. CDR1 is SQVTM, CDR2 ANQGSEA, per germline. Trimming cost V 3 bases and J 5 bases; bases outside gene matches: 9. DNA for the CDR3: TGCAGCGTTGAGGTTCTAGCGGGAGTAAGTGAGACCCAGTACTTC. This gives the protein CSVEVLAGVSETQYF. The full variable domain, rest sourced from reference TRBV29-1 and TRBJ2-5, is SAVISQKPSRDICQRGTSLTIQCQVDSQVTMMFWYRQQPGQSLTLIATANQGSEATYESGFVIDKFPISRPNLTFSTLTVSNMSPEDSSIYLCSVEVLAGVSETQYFGPGTRLLVL.

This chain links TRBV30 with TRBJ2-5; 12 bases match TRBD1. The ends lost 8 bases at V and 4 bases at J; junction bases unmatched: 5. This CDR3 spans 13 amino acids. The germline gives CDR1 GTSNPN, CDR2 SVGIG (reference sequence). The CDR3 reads CARGTGGGETQYF. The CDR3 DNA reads TGTGCCCGGGGGACAGGGGGCGGAGAGACCCAGTACTTC.

The CDR3 reads CASSTEGLTYYNEQFF. CDR3 DNA sequence: TGCGCCAGCAGCACAGAGGGACTAACCTATTACAATGAGCAGTTCTTC. The chain is built from TRBV5-1 and TRBJ2-1, with 7 bases aligning to TRBD2. The CDR3 runs to 16 residues. Germline trimming cut 4 bases from V and 4 bases from J; bases unmatched to any gene: 11. Germline-derived CDR1 and CDR2 are SGHRS and YFSETQ.

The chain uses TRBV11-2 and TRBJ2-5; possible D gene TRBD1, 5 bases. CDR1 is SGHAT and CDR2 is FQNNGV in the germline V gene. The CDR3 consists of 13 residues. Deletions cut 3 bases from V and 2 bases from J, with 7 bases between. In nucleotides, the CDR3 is TGTGCCAGCAGCTTTACAGGACAAGAGACCCAGTACTTC. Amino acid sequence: CASSFTGQETQYF.

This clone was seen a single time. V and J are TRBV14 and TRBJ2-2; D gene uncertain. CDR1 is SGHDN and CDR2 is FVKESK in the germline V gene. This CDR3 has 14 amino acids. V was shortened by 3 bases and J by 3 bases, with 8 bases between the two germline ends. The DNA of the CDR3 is TGTGCCAGCAGCCAGTTCCAGGACACCGGGGAGCTGTTTTTT. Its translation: CASSQFQDTGELFF.

This chain's CDR3 is CASSIYVMGAGGYTF. CDR3 nucleotides: TGTGCCAGTAGTATATACGTAATGGGGGCTGGCGGCTACACCTTC. The gene calls are TRBV19 and TRBJ1-2; D might be TRBD1 (6 bases). V lost 2 bases to trimming and J lost 8 bases, with 18 bases between them. CDR3 length equals 15 residues. Germline CDR1 and CDR2: LNHDA and SQIVND (reference sequence).

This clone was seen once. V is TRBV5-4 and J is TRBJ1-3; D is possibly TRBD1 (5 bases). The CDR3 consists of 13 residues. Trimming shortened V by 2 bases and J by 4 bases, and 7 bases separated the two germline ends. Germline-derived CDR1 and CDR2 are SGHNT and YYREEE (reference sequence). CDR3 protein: CASSFRAGNTIYF. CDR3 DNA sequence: TGTGCCAGCAGCTTCAGGGCCGGAAACACCATATATTTT. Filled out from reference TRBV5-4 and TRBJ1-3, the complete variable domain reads ETGVTQSPTHLIKTRGQQVTLRCSSQSGHNTVSWYQQALGQGPQFIFQYYREEENGRGNFPPRFSGLQFPNYSSELNVNALELDDSALYLCASSFRAGNTIYFGEGSWLTVV.